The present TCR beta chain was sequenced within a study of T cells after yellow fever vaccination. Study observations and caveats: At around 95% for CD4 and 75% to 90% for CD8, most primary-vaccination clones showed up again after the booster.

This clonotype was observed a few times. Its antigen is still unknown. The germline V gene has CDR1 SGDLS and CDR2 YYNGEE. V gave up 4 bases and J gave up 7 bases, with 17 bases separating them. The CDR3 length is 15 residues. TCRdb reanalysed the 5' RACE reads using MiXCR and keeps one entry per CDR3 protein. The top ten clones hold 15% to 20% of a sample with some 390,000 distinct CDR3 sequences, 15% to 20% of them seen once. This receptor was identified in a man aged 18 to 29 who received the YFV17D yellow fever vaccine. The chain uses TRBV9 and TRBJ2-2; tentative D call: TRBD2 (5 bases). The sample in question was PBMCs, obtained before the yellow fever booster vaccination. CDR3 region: CASSIRGSHGGELFF. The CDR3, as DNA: TGTGCCAGCAGCATCCGTGGGAGTCACGGCGGGGAGCTGTTTTTT. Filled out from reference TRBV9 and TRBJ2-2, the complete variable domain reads DSGVTQTPKHLITATGQRVTLRCSPRSGDLSVYWYQQSLDQGLQFLIQYYNGEERAKGNILERFSAQQFPDLHSELNLSSLELGDSALYFCASSIRGSHGGELFFGEGSRLTVL.